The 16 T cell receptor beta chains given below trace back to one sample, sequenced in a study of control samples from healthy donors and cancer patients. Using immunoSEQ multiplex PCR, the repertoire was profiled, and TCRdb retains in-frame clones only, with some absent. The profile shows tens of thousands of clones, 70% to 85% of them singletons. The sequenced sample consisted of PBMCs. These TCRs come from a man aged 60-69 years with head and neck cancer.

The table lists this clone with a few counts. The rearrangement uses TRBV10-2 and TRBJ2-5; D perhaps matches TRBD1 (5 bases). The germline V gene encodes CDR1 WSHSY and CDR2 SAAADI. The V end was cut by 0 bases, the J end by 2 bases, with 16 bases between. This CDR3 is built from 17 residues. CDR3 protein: CASSESTYRQPQETQYF. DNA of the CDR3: TGCGCCAGCAGTGAGTCTACTTATAGACAGCCACAAGAGACCCAGTACTTC.

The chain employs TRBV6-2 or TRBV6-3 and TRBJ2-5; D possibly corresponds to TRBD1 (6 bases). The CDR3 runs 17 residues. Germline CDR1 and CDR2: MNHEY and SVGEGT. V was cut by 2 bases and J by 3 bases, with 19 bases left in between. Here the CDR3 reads CASSYRLIQGGEETQYF. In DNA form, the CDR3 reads TGTGCCAGCAGTTACAGACTTATACAGGGTGGGGAAGAGACCCAGTACTTC.

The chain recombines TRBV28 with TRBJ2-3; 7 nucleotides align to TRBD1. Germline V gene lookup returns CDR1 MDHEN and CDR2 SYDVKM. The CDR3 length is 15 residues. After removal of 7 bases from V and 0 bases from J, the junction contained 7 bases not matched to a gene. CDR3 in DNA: TGTGCCAGCAAATTAGGGGGCTGGAGCACAGATACGCAGTATTTT. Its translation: CASKLGGWSTDTQYF.

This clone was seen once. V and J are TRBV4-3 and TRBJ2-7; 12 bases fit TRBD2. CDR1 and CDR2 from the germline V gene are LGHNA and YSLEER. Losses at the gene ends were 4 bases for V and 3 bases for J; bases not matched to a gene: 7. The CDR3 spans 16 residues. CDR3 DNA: TGCGCCAGCAGCCCGACCACGACTAGCGGGAGCTACGAGCAGTACTTC. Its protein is CASSPTTTSGSYEQYF.

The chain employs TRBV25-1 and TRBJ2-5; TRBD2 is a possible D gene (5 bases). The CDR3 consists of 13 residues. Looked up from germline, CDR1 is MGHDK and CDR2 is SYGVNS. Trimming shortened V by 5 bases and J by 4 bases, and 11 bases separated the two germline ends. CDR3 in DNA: TGTGCCAGCAGTCTCGGAGGTTTAGAGACCCAGTACTTC. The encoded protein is CASSLGGLETQYF.

The CDR3 loop is CASRSQGSEAFF. CDR3 nucleotide sequence: TGTGCCAGCAGGAGCCAAGGCTCAGAAGCTTTCTTT. J is TRBJ1-1 and V is TRBV6-5; no firm D call. The CDR3 spans 12 residues. CDR1 MNHEY and CDR2 SVGAGI come from the germline V gene. The germline V and J ends were trimmed by 6 bases and 8 bases, with 13 bases remaining between them.

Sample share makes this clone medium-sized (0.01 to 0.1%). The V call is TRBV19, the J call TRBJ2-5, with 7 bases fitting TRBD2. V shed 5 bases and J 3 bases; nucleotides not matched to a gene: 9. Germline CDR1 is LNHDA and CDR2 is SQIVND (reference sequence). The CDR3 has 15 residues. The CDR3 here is CASSLGSGLEETQYF. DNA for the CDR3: TGTGCCAGTAGTTTGGGTAGCGGGTTAGAAGAGACCCAGTACTTC.

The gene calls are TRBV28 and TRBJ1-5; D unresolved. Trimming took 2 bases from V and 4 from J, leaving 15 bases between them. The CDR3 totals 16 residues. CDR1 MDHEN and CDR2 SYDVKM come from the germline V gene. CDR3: CASSLNRGRVNQPQHF. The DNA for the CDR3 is TGTGCCAGCAGTTTAAATCGAGGTAGGGTAAATCAGCCCCAGCATTTT.

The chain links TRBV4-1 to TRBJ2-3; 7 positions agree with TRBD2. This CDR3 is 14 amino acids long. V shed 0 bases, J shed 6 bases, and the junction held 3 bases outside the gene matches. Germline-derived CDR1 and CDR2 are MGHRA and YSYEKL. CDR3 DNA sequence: TGCGCCAGCAGCCAAGAAGTCGGGAGGGATACGCAGTATTTT. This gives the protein CASSQEVGRDTQYF.

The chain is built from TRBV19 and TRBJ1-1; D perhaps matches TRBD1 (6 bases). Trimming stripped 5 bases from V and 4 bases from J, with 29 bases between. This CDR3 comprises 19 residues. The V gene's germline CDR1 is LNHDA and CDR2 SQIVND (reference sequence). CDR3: CASSPIGFGQGHESTEAFF. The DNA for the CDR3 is TGTGCCAGTAGTCCGATAGGGTTCGGGCAGGGACATGAAAGCACTGAAGCTTTCTTT.

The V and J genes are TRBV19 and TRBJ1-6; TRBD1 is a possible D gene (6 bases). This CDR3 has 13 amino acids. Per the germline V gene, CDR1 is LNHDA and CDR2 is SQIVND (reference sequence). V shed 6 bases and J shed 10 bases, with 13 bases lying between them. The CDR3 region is CASRSGGGSPLHF. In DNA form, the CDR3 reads TGTGCCAGTAGGTCCGGGGGGGGCTCACCCCTCCACTTT.

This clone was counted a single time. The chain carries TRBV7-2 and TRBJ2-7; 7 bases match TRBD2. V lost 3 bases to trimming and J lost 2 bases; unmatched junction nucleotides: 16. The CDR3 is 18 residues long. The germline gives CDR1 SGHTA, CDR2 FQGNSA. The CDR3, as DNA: TGTGCCAGCAGCTTGCCCCAGACACGAAGCGGGAATACCTACGAGCAGTACTTC. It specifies CASSLPQTRSGNTYEQYF.

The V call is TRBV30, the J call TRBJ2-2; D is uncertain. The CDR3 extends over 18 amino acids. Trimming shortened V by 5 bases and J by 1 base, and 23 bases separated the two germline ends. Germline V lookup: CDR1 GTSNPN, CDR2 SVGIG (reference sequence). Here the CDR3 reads CAWDYWATRWGNTGELFF. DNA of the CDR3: TGTGCCTGGGATTATTGGGCGACCCGATGGGGGAACACCGGGGAGCTGTTTTTT. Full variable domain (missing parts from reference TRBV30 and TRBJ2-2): SQTIHQWPATLVQPVGSPLSLECTVEGTSNPNLYWYRQAAGRGLQLLFYSVGIGQISSEVPQNLSASRPQDRQFILSSKKLLLSDSGFYLCAWDYWATRWGNTGELFFGEGSRLTVL.

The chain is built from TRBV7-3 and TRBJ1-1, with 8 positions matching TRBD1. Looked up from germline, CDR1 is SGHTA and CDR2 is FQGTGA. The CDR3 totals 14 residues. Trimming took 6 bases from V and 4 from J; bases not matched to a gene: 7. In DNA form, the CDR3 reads TGTGCCAGCAGTTCAGACAGGGGCGCCACTGAAGCTTTCTTT. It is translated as CASSSDRGATEAFF.

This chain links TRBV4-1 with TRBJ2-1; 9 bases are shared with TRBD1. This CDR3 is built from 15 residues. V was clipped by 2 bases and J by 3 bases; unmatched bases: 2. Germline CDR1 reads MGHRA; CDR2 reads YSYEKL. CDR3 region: CASSQRQGGYNEQFF. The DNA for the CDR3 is TGCGCCAGCAGCCAAAGACAGGGGGGCTACAATGAGCAGTTCTTC.

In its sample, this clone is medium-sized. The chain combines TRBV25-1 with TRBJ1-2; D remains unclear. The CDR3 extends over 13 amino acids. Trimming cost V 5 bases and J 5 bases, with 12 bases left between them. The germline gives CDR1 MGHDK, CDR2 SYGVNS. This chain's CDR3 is CASSPDLLYGYTF. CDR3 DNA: TGTGCCAGCAGTCCGGACCTTTTGTATGGCTACACCTTC.